This is a list of T cell receptor beta chains from one sample in a study of blood T cell repertoires in COVID-19. Generated by immunoSEQ multiplex PCR, the TCRdb table keeps only in-frame clones and is missing some. The sample includes 95,000 to 120,000 clones, 80% to 90% of them seen just once. The sequenced sample consisted of peripheral blood. These receptors all stem from a man aged 40-49 years with acute or convalescent COVID-19. The conserved cysteine and the conserved F or W are not part of the CDR3 here.

j_call | v_call | cdr3_aa
TRBJ2-3 | TRBV7-3 | ASSKTSGGADTQY
TRBJ1-1 | TRBV2 | ASSNPAGNTEAF
TRBJ2-3 | TRBV7-3 | ASSLTDWGDGVTGTDTQY
TRBJ2-7 | TRBV7-9 | ASSSEAEQY
TRBJ2-5 | TRBV27 | ASISPQETQY
TRBJ2-7 | TRBV6-1 | ASSEPAGGASAYEQY
TRBJ2-7 | TRBV9 | ASSVASSGEQY
TRBJ2-7 | TRBV10-1 | ASGPRGQDVGQY
TRBJ1-4 | TRBV29-1 | SVQTGGGNEKLF
TRBJ1-1 | TRBV29-1 | SVEWGGTEAF
TRBJ1-3 | TRBV10-3 | AISEDRGRGNTIY
TRBJ2-2 | TRBV7-6 | ASSLRIARGYTGELF
TRBJ2-7 | TRBV3-1/TRBV3-2 | ASSQTNEQY
TRBJ1-1 | TRBV7-3 | ASSGQGATEAF
TRBJ2-2 | TRBV5-1 | ASSLTVWGGHGELF
TRBJ2-1 | TRBV19 | ATARVNNEQF
TRBJ2-7 | TRBV5-8 | ASSATGYEQY
TRBJ2-3 | TRBV6-4 | ASSDSVYTDTQY
TRBJ2-1 | TRBV6-5 | ASSDRADNEQF
TRBJ2-7 | TRBV4-1 | ASSQATGQGSRGSSYEQY
TRBJ2-7 | TRBV4-3 | ASSPQGTPPIYEQY
TRBJ2-1 | TRBV5-1 | ASSLETGSNEQF
TRBJ2-7 | TRBV6-2/TRBV6-3 | ASSWGRNYEQY
TRBJ2-2 | TRBV7-3 | ASSPQGALSTGELF
TRBJ1-6 | TRBV27 | ASSRYATNNSPLH
TRBJ2-7 | TRBV5-1 | ASSLPGGGFSYEQY
TRBJ1-1 | TRBV5-4 | ASSHSIMNTEAF
TRBJ2-7 | TRBV5-3 | ARSQPTGHPTYEQY
TRBJ2-3 | TRBV5-1 | ASSRTGRDTDTQY
TRBJ2-7 | TRBV4-2 | ASSQAVLYEQY
TRBJ1-2 | TRBV6-1 | ASSESQGRYT
TRBJ2-1 | TRBV5-1 | ASSSRNMVRRGLLGNEQF
TRBJ2-2 | TRBV12-3/TRBV12-4 | ASEPDTGELF
TRBJ2-1 | TRBV11-3 | ASSPRDSGGANEQF
TRBJ2-7 | TRBV3-1/TRBV3-2 | ASSQVGGGYYEQY
TRBJ2-5 | TRBV6-1 | ASSDRRIQGVETQY
TRBJ1-2 | TRBV4-3 | ASSQDLLRAGGYGYT
TRBJ1-5 | TRBV27 | ASSFAGVGNQPQH
TRBJ2-7 | TRBV7-2 | ASSLRKGGQGFPYEQY
TRBJ2-5 | TRBV7-8 | ASSLLRGYRETQY
TRBJ2-7 | TRBV7-9 | ASSLYPDKSSYEQY